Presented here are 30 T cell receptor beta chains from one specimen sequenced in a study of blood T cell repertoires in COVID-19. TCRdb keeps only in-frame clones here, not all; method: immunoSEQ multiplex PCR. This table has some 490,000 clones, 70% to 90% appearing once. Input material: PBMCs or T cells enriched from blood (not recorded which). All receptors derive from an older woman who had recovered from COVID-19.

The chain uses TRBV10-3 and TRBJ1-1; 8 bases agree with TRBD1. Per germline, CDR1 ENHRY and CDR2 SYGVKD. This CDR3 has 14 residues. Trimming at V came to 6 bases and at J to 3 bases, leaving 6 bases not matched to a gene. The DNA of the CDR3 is TGTGCCATCAGGAGGGACAGGTGGGACACTGAAGCTTTCTTT. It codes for CAIRRDRWDTEAFF.

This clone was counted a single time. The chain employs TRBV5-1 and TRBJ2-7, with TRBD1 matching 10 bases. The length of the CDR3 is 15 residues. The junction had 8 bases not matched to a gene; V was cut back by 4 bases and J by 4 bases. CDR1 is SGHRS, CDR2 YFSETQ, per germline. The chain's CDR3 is CASSAPGQGSYEQYF. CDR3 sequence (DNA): TGCGCCAGCAGCGCCCCGGGACAGGGGAGTTACGAGCAGTACTTC.

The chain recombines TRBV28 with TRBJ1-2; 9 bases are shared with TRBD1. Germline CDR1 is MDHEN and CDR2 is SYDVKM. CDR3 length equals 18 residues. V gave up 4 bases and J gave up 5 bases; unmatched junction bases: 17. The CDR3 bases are TGTGCCAGCAGTTCTACGCTCCCGGACAGGGGCTCCCGATATGGCTACACCTTC. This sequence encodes CASSSTLPDRGSRYGYTF.

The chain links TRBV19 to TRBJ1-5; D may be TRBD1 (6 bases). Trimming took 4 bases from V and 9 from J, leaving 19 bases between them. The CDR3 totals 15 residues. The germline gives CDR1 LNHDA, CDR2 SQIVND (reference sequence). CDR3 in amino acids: CASSTARTDLRPQHF. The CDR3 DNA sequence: TGTGCCAGTAGTACCGCTCGGACAGATTTAAGGCCCCAGCATTTT. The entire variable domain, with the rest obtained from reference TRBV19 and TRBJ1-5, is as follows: DGGITQSPKYLFRKEGQNVTLSCEQNLNHDAMYWYRQDPGQGLRLIYYSQIVNDFQKGDIAEGYSVSREKKESFPLTVTSAQKNPTAFYLCASSTARTDLRPQHFGDGTRLSIL.

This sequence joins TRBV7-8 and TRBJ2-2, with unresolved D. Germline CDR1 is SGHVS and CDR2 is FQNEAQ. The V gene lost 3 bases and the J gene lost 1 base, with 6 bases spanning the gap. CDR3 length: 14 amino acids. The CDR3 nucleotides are TGTGCCAGCAGCTTCCGACAGAACACCGGGGAGCTGTTTTTT. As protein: CASSFRQNTGELFF. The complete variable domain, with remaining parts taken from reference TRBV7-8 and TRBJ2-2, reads GAGVSQSPRYKVAKRGQDVALRCDPISGHVSLFWYQQALGQGPEFLTYFQNEAQLDKSGLPSDRFFAERPEGSVSTLKIQRTQQEDSAVYLCASSFRQNTGELFFGEGSRLTVL.

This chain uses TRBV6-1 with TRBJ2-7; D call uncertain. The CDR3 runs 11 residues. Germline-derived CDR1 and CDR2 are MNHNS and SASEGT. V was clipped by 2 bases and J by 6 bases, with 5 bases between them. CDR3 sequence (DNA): TGTGCCAGCAGTGAATTTCTCGAGCAGTACTTC. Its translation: CASSEFLEQYF.

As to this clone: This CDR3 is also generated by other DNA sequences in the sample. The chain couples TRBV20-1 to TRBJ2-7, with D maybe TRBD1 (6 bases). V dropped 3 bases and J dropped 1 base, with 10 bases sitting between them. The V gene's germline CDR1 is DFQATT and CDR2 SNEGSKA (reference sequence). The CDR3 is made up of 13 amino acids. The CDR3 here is CSASGGLSYEQYF. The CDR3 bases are TGCAGTGCTAGTGGGGGCCTTTCCTACGAGCAGTACTTC.

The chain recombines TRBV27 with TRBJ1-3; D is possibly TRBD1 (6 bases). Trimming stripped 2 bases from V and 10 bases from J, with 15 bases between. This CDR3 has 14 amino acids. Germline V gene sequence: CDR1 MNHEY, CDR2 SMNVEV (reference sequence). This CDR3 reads CASSLIGGDRTIYF. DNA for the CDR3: TGTGCCAGCAGTTTAATAGGGGGGGATCGTACCATATATTTT.

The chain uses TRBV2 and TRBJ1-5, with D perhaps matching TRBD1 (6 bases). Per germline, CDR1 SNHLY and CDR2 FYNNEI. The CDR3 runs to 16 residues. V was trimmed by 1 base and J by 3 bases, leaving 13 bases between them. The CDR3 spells CASSEDRALINQPQHF. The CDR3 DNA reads TGTGCCAGCAGTGAAGACAGGGCTTTGATCAATCAGCCCCAGCATTTT.

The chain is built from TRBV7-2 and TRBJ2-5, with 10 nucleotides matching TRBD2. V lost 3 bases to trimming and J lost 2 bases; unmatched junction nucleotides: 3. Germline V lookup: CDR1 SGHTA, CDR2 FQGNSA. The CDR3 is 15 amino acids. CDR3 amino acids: CASSLVSGGQETQYF. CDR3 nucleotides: TGTGCCAGCAGCTTGGTTAGCGGGGGGCAAGAGACCCAGTACTTC.

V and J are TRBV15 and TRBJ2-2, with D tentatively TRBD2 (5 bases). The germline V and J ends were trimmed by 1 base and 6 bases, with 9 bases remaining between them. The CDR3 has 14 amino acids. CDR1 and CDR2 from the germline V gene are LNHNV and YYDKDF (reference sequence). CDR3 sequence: CATSRVTRAGELFF. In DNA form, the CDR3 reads TGTGCCACCAGCAGAGTAACTAGGGCCGGGGAGCTGTTTTTT.

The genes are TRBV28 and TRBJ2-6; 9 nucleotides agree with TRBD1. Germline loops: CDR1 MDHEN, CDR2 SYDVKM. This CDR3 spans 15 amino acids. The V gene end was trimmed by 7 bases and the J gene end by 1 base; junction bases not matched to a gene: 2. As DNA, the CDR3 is TGTGCCAGCAAACAGGGGGCATCTGGGGCCAACGTCCTGACTTTC. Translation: CASKQGASGANVLTF.

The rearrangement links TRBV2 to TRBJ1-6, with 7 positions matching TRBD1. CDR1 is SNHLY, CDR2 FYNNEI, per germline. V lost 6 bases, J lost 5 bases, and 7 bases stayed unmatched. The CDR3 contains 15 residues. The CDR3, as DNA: TGTGCCAGCAGGACAGGGTTATTTAATAATTCACCCCTCCACTTT. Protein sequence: CASRTGLFNNSPLHF.

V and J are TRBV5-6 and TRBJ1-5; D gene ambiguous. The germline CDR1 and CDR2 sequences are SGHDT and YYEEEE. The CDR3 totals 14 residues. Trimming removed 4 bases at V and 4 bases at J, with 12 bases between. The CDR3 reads CASSLAGYNQPQHF. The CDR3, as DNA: TGTGCCAGCAGCCTAGCGGGGTATAATCAGCCCCAGCATTTT.

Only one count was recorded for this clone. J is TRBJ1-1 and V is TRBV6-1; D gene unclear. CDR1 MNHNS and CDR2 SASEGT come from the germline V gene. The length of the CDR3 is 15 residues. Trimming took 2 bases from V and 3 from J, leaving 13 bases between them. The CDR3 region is CASSESPGGHTEAFF. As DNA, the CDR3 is TGTGCCAGCAGTGAAAGCCCAGGTGGGCACACTGAAGCTTTCTTT.

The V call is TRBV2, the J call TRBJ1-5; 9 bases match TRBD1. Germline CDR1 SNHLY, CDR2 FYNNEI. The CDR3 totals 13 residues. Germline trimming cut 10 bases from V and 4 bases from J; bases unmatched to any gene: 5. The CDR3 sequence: CATMGQGNQPQHF. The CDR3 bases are TGTGCCACCATGGGACAGGGAAATCAGCCCCAGCATTTT.

The CDR3 bases are TGCAGCGTTGCGGGACAGAGTACTGAAGCTTTCTTT. It translates to CSVAGQSTEAFF. The rearrangement joins TRBV29-1 to TRBJ1-1; 7 nucleotides align to TRBD1. CDR1 is SQVTM and CDR2 is ANQGSEA in the germline V gene. The junction had 4 bases not matched to a gene; V was cut back by 4 bases and J by 5 bases. The CDR3 is 12 amino acids.

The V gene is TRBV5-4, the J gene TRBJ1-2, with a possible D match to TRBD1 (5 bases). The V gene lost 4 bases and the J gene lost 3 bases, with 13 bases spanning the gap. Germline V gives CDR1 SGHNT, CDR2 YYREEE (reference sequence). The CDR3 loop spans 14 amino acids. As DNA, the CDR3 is TGTGCCAGCAGCCTGGGGGGGGTCGACTATGGCTACACCTTC. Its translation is CASSLGGVDYGYTF.

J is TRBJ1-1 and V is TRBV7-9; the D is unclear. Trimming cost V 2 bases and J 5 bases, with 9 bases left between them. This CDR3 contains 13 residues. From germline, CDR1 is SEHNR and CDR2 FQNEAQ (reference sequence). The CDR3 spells CASSLSPPTEAFF. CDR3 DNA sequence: TGTGCCAGCAGCTTATCCCCCCCGACTGAAGCTTTCTTT. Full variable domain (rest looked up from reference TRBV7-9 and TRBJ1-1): DTGVSQNPRHKITKRGQNVTFRCDPISEHNRLYWYRQTLGQGPEFLTYFQNEAQLEKSRLLSDRFSAERPKGSFSTLEIQRTEQGDSAMYLCASSLSPPTEAFFGQGTRLTVV.

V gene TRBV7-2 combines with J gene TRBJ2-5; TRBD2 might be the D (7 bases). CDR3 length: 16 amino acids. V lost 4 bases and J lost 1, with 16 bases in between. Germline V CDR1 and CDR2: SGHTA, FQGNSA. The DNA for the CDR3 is TGTGCCAGCAGCTCCCCCGGGGGGCCCTTCCAAGAGACCCAGTACTTC. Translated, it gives CASSSPGGPFQETQYF.

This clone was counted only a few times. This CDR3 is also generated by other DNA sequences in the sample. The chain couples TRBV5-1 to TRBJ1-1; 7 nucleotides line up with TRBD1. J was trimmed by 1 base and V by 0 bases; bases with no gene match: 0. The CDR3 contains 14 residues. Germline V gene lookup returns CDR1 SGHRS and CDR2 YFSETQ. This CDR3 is CASSLGTGNTEAFF. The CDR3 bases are TGCGCCAGCAGCTTGGGGACAGGGAACACTGAAGCTTTCTTT.

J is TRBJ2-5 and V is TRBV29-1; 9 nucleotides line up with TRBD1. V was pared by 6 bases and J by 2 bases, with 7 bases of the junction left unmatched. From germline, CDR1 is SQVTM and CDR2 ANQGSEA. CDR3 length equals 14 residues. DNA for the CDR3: TGCAGCGTCCAGCGGGACAGGGTTCAAGAGACCCAGTACTTC. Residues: CSVQRDRVQETQYF.

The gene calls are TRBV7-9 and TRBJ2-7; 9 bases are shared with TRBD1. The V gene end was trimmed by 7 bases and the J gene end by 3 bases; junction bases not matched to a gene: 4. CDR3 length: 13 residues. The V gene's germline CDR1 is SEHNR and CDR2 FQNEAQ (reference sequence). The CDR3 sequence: CASTPDRGYEQYF. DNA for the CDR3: TGTGCCAGCACCCCGGACAGGGGCTACGAGCAGTACTTC. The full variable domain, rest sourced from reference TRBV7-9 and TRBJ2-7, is DTGVSQNPRHKITKRGQNVTFRCDPISEHNRLYWYRQTLGQGPEFLTYFQNEAQLEKSRLLSDRFSAERPKGSFSTLEIQRTEQGDSAMYLCASTPDRGYEQYFGPGTRLTVT.

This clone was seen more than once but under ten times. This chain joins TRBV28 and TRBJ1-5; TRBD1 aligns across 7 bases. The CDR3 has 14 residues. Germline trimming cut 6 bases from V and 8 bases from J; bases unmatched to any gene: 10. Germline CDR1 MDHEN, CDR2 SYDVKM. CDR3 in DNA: TGTGCCAGCAGCCTCCAGGGGGATCTGAAGCCCCAGCATTTT. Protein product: CASSLQGDLKPQHF.

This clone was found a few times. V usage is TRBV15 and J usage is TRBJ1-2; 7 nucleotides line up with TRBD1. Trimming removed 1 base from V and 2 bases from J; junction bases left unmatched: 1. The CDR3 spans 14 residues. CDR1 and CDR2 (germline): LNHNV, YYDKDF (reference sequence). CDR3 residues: CATSRGGQNYGYTF. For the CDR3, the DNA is TGTGCCACCAGCAGAGGGGGACAGAACTATGGCTACACCTTC.

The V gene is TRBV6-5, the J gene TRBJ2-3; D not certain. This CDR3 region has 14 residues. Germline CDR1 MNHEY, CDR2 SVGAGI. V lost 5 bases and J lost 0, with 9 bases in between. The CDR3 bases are TGTGCCAGCAGTCAGAGCGCGAGCACAGATACGCAGTATTTT. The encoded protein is CASSQSASTDTQYF.

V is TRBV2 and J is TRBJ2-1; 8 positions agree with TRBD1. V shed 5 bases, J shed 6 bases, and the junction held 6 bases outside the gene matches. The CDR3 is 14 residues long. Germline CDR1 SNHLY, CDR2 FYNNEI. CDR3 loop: CASSPGTGRNEQFF. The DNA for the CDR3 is TGTGCCAGCAGTCCCGGGACAGGTCGCAATGAGCAGTTCTTC.

CDR3 DNA sequence: TGTGCCAGCAGCCAAGACAGGGGGCTGGGAAACACCATATATTTT. This codes for CASSQDRGLGNTIYF. This rearrangement joins TRBV5-5 to TRBJ1-3; TRBD1 agrees at 10 bases. Germline V gene sequence: CDR1 SGHKS, CDR2 YYEKEE (reference sequence). Germline trimming cut 4 bases from V and 4 bases from J; bases unmatched to any gene: 5. The CDR3 runs to 15 residues.

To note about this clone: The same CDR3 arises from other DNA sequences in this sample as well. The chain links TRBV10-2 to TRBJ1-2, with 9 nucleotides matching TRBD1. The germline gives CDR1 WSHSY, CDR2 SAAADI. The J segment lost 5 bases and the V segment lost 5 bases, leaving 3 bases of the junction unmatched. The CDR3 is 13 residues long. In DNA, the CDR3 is TGCGCCAGCAGTCTGGACAGGGGATATGGCTACACCTTC. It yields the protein CASSLDRGYGYTF.

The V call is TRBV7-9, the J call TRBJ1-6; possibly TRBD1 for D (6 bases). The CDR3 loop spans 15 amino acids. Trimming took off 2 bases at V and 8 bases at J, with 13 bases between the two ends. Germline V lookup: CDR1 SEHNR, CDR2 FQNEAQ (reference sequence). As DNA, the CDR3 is TGTGCCAGCAGCTTAAGACGACAGGTGGATTCACCCCTCCACTTT. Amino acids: CASSLRRQVDSPLHF.